This entry features one T cell receptor (beta chain) sequence. The antigen is unknown. Vbeta (60) and Jbeta (13) primers were used in the PCR. Authors' processing steps: Later reanalysis found 80 million or so unique TCR beta chains, roughly 9.9 million of them shared. Only in-frame clones appear in the TCRdb table, and some are missing; sequencing was by immunoSEQ multiplex PCR. D and trimming come from the DNA, and the V and J calls and clone size come from that table. Counted here are 200,000 or so clones, 65% to 85% occurring once; the ten biggest clones make up approximately 6%. This entry is derived from a study of cytomegalovirus exposure and HLA in healthy donors. Study-level points and caveats: The authors enumerated 164 TCR beta chains as linked to cytomegalovirus. Presence/absence analysis assumed near-uniform sequencing depth across donors.

This CDR3 has 14 amino acids. Germline CDR1 and CDR2: LNHDA and SQIVND (reference sequence). The trim removed 3 bases at V and 2 bases at J, leaving 1 base unmatched. Healthy bone marrow donors made up the cohort. The source of this sequence is a woman in her twenties or thirties in good health and CMV-seropositive. The sample taken for sequencing was PBMCs. The genes are TRBV19 and TRBJ1-5, with 7 bases matching TRBD1. CDR3 loop: CASSITGGNQPQHF. The CDR3 DNA is TGTGCCAGTAGTATTACAGGGGGCAATCAGCCCCAGCATTTT.